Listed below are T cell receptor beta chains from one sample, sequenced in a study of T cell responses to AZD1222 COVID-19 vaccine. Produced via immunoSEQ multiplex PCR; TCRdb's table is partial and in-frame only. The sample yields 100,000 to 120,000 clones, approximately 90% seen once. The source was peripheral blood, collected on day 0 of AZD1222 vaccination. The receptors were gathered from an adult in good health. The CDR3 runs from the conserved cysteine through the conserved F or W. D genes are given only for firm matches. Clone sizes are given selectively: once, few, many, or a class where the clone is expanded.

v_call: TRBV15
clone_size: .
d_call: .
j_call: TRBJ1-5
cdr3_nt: TGTGCCACCAGCAGAATGGACAGAGGGGATCAGCCCCAGCATTTT
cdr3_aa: CATSRMDRGDQPQHF

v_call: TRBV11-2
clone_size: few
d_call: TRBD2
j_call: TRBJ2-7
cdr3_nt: TGTGCCAGCAGCTTAGAAGGGACTAGCGGGAGGGGCGAGCAGTACTTC
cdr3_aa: CASSLEGTSGRGEQYF

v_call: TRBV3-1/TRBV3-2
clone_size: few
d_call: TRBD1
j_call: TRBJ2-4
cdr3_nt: TGTGCCAGCAGCCCCCGGACAGGGGTGACCAAAAACATTCAGTACTTC
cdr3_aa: CASSPRTGVTKNIQYF

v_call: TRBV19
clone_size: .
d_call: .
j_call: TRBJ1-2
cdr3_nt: TGTGCCAGTACCCCGCGGACGGTGATGGGTGGCTACACCTTC
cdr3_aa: CASTPRTVMGGYTF

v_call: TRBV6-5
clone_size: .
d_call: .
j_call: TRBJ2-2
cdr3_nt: TGTGCCAGCAGCCCAAGGGGGGCCGGGGAGCTGTTTTTT
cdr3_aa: CASSPRGAGELFF

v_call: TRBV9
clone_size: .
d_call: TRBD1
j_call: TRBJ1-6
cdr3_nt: TGTGCCAGCAGCGTAGTCCCGGGACAGGGGGATTCACCCCTCCACTTT
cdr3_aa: CASSVVPGQGDSPLHF

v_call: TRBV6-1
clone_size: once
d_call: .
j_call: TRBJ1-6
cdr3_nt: TGTGCCAGCAGTGAAAGGCTGCCGGCGGATTCACCCCTCCACTTT
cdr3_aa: CASSERLPADSPLHF

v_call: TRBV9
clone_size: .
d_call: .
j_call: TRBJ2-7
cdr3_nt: TGTGCCAGCGCAAAAGGGCAGGAGCGGTACGAGCAGTACTTC
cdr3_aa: CASAKGQERYEQYF

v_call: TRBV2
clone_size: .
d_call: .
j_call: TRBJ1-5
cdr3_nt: TGTGCCAGCAGGGAGACGGCCGAATGGCAGCCCCAGCATTTT
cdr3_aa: CASRETAEWQPQHF

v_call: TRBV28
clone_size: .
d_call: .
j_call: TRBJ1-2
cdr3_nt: TGTGCCAGCACCACCCAGGGGTTGGGCGGCTACACCTTC
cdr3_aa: CASTTQGLGGYTF

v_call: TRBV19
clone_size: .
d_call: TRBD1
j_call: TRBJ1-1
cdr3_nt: TGTGCCAGTAGTACCGGGACAGGTGGAACTGAAGCTTTCTTT
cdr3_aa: CASSTGTGGTEAFF